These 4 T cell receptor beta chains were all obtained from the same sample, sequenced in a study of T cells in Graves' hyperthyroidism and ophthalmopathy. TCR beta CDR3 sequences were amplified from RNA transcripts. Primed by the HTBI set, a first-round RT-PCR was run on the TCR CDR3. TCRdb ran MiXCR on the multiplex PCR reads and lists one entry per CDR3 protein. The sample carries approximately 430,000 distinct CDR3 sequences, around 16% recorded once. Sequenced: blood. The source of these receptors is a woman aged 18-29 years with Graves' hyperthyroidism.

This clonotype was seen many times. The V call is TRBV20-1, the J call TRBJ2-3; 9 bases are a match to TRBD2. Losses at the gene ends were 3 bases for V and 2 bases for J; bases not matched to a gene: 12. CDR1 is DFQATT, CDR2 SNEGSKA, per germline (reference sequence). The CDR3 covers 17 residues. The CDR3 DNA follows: TGCAGTGCTAGCCCACGGCTAGCGGGAACAAACACAGATACGCAGTATTTT. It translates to CSASPRLAGTNTDTQYF.

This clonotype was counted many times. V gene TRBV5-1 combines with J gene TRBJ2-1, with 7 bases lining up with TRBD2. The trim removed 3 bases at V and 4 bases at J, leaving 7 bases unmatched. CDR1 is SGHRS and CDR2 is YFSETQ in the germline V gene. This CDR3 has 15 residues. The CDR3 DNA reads TGCGCCAGCAGCTATTCTAGCGGACAATACAATGAGCAGTTCTTC. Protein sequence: CASSYSSGQYNEQFF. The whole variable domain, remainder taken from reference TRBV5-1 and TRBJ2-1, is KAGVTQTPRYLIKTRGQQVTLSCSPISGHRSVSWYQQTPGQGLQFLFEYFSETQRNKGNFPGRFSGRQFSNSRSEMNVSTLELGDSALYLCASSYSSGQYNEQFFGPGTRLTVL.

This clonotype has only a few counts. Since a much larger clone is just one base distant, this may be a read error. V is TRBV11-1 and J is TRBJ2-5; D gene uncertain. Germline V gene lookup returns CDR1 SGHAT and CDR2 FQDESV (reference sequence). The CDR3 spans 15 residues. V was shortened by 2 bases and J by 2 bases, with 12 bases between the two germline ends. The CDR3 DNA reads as TGTGCCAGCAGCTTAAGACGGCTAGGACAAGAGACCCAGTACTTC. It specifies CASSLRRLGQETQYF.

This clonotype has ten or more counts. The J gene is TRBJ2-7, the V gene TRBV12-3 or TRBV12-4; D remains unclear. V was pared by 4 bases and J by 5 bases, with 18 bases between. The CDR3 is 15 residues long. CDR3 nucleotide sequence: TGTGCCAGCAGTTCCCATGGTAATTCGGTCAACGAGCAGTACTTC. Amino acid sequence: CASSSHGNSVNEQYF.